These 4 T cell receptor beta chains share one sample of origin, sequenced in a study of shared clonotypes between healthy human individuals. Assay: immunoSEQ multiplex PCR; the TCRdb copy retains only in-frame clones and omits some. The data contain 1.5 million to 2.5 million clones, around 96% of them singletons. Terminally differentiated effector memory CD45RA+ cells were left out of the naive CD8 fraction, which was CD45RO-negative and positively selected for CCR7. Sequences were obtained from naive CD8+ T cells sorted from blood. Receptors originate from a man younger than 35 in good health.

This sequence joins TRBV27 and TRBJ2-5; D remains ambiguous. CDR3 size: 12 residues. Trimming removed 7 bases from V and 0 bases from J, with 6 bases in between. Germline values: CDR1 MNHEY, CDR2 SMNVEV (reference sequence). CDR3 in DNA: TGTGCCAGCACTGACTACCAAGAGACCCAGTACTTC. The encoded protein is CASTDYQETQYF.

The genes are TRBV13 and TRBJ2-2, with TRBD2 matching over 7 bases. This CDR3 contains 16 residues. In germline, CDR1 is PRHDT, CDR2 FYEKMQ (reference sequence). With 3 bases clipped from V and 5 bases from J, the junction kept 9 bases outside the gene matches. CDR3 sequence reads: CASSFVGLPGTGELFF. The CDR3 bases are TGTGCCAGCAGCTTTGTGGGACTACCGGGAACCGGGGAGCTGTTTTTT.

V is TRBV6-5 and J is TRBJ2-1, with TRBD1 as a possible D gene (5 bases). Trimming left V 0 bases short and J 9 bases short, with 9 bases between. The germline V gene encodes CDR1 MNHEY and CDR2 SVGAGI. The CDR3 sequence is 13 residues long. CDR3 sequence reads: CASSYSTVGEQFF. The CDR3, as DNA: TGTGCCAGCAGTTACTCGACAGTAGGTGAGCAGTTCTTC.

This clone was counted once. The V and J genes are TRBV28 and TRBJ1-3; D not certain. Trimming stripped 1 base from V and 0 bases from J, with 13 bases between. The CDR3 consists of 17 residues. CDR1 is MDHEN, CDR2 SYDVKM, per germline. CDR3: CASSLYVASDSGNTIYF. The CDR3, as DNA: TGTGCCAGCAGTTTATATGTGGCGTCGGACTCTGGAAACACCATATATTTT.